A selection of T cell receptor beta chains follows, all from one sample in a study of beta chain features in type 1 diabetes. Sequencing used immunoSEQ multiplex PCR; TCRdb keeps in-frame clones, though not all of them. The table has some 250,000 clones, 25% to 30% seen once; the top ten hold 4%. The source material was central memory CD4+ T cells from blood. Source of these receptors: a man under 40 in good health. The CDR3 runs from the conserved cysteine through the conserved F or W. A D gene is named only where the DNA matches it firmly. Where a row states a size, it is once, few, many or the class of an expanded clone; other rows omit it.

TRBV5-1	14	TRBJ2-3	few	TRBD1	TGCGCCAGCACGTACAGGGGGGACACAGATACGCAGTATTTT	CASTYRGDTDTQYF
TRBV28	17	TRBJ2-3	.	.	TGTGCCAGCCATAATGGACTCCGGGACAAAGGGTCAGATACGCAGTATTTT	CASHNGLRDKGSDTQYF
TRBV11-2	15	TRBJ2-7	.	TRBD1	TGTGCCAGCAGCTTCCTGACAGGGGAAACCTACGAGCAGTACTTC	CASSFLTGETYEQYF
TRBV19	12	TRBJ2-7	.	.	TGTGCCAGTAGTAACCTGGACAGTCGACTTAACTTC	CASSNLDSRLNF
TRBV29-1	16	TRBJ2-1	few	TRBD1	TGCAGCGTTGAAGATCGAAGGACAGGCCTGTACAATGAGCAGTTCTTC	CSVEDRRTGLYNEQFF
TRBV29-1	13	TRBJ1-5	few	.	TGCAGCGTTGGAGGGCAGGGCAATCAGCCCCAGCATTTT	CSVGGQGNQPQHF
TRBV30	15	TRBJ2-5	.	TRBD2	TGTGCCTGGAGTGTAACTAGCGGGGGGCAAGAGACCCAGTACTTC	CAWSVTSGGQETQYF
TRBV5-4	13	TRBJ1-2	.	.	TGTGCCAGCAGCTTGGAACAGAAATATGGCTACACCTTC	CASSLEQKYGYTF
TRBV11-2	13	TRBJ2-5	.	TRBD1	TGTGCCAGCAGCTCAGCCAGGGGGGAGACCCAGTACTTC	CASSSARGETQYF
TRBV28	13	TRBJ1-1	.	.	TGTGCCAGCAAGGGGAGCATGAACACTGAAGCTTTCTTT	CASKGSMNTEAFF
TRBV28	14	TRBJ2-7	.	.	TGTGCCAGCAGTTTAAAGGGGGTTACCTACGAGCAGTACTTC	CASSLKGVTYEQYF
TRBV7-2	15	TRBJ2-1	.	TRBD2	TGTGCCAGCAGCTTTGTGGCAGGGAGGGACAATGAGCAGTTCTTC	CASSFVAGRDNEQFF
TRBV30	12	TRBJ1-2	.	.	TGTGCCTGGAGTGTAATGGGTGACGGCTACACCTTC	CAWSVMGDGYTF
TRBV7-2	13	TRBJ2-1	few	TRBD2	TGTGCCAGCTTAGCGGGGGGCTACAATGAGCAGTTCTTC	CASLAGGYNEQFF
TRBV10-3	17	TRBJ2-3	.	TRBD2	TGTGCCATCAGACCGGGACTAGCAGGATTTAGCACAGATACGCAGTATTTT	CAIRPGLAGFSTDTQYF
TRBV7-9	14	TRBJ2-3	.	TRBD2	TGTGCCAGCAGCTCTAGCGGGAGCGTAGATACGCAGTATTTT	CASSSSGSVDTQYF
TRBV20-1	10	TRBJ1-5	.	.	TGCAGTGCTAGAGATACCGTGCAGCATTTT	CSARDTVQHF
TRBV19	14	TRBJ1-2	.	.	TGTGCCAGTAGTATCAAAGGGACATCCTATGGCTACACCTTC	CASSIKGTSYGYTF
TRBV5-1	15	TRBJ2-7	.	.	TGCGCCAGCAGCTTGGACGGGACGGGAGACCGCGAGCAGTACTTC	CASSLDGTGDREQYF
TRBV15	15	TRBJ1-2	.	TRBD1	TGTGCCACCAGCTTCGATCCGGGACAGAACTATGGCTACACCTTC	CATSFDPGQNYGYTF
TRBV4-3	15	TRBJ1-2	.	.	TGCGCCAGCAGCCAAGAGTTCAGAGGGAACTATGGCTACACCTTC	CASSQEFRGNYGYTF
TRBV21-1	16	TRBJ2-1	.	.	TGTGCCAGCAGCAAGACTAGCGGGTGCTCCTACAATGAGCAGTTCTTC	CASSKTSGCSYNEQFF
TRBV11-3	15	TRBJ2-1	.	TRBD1	TGTGCCAGCAGCTTTGAGGGACAGGGGGCGTCTGAGCAGTTCTTC	CASSFEGQGASEQFF
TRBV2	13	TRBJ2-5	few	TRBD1	TGTGCCAGCAGACCCGGGACAGCAGAGACCCAGTACTTC	CASRPGTAETQYF
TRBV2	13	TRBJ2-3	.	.	TGTGCCAGCAGGGACGGCCTAACAGATACGCAGTATTTT	CASRDGLTDTQYF
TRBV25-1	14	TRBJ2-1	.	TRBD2	TGTGCCAGCAGTGGGGCGGCTAGCGGGAGGCATCAGTTCTTC	CASSGAASGRHQFF
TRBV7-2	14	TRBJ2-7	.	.	TGTGCCAGCAGCACGATAGGGGGCTCCTACGAGCAGTACTTC	CASSTIGGSYEQYF